This TCR beta chain was sequenced in a study of radiotherapy plus CTLA-4 blockade in lung cancer. Focal radiation plus CTLA-4 blockade with ipilimumab was given to patients with chemo-refractory metastatic non-small-cell lung cancer. Germline values: CDR1 SNHLY, CDR2 FYNNEI. V lost 5 bases, J lost 4 bases, and 11 bases stayed unmatched. CDR3 length: 17 residues. Study-level findings and limits: Early blood T cell clone dynamics, with interferon-beta, were reported to best predict response. In blood, TCR clones derived from the tumor expanded after radiotherapy plus ipilimumab.

On this clone itself: Its antigen is as yet unknown.

Sequenced by immunoSEQ multiplex PCR; TCRdb stores in-frame clones only, minus some. Of 30,000 to 40,000 clones in the sample, 70% were seen once. Sequenced here: peripheral blood, sampled from a patient treated with radiotherapy plus ipilimumab. This receptor was identified in a human donor with non-small cell lung cancer who had stable disease on radiotherapy plus ipilimumab. The rearrangement joins TRBV2 to TRBJ1-1; TRBD1 matches 12 bases. CDR3 amino acids: CASSKPGQGAGGTEAFF. The CDR3 DNA follows: TGTGCCAGCAGTAAGCCGGGACAGGGGGCGGGGGGCACTGAAGCTTTCTTT.